Each of the 12 T cell receptor beta chains below was sequenced from the same sample in a study of T cell responses to AZD1222 COVID-19 vaccine. Generated by immunoSEQ multiplex PCR, the TCRdb table keeps only in-frame clones and is missing some. The table records approximately 150,000 clones, 80% to 95% of them present only once. The sequencing used peripheral blood, collected on day 0 of MenACWY control vaccination. Receptors originate from an adult in good health.

The genes are TRBV10-3 and TRBJ2-1; D remains unclear. Trimming took off 6 bases at V and 3 bases at J, with 9 bases between the two ends. This CDR3 is built from 13 residues. Germline CDR1 is ENHRY and CDR2 is SYGVKD. CDR3 amino acids: CAISADGYNEQFF. The DNA for the CDR3 is TGTGCCATCAGCGCGGACGGCTACAATGAGCAGTTCTTC.

The genes are TRBV7-8 and TRBJ2-1; D is unclear. CDR1 is SGHVS and CDR2 is FQNEAQ in the germline V gene. Between the trimmed V and J ends, which lost 4 bases and 5 bases, there was a span of 12 bases. The CDR3 totals 14 residues. Here the CDR3 DNA reads TGTGCCAGCAGCTCCCCTTGGCGCGACAATGAGCAGTTCTTC. Translating gives CASSSPWRDNEQFF.

The gene calls are TRBV2 and TRBJ2-1, with TRBD1 identical over 8 bases. Looked up from germline, CDR1 is SNHLY and CDR2 is FYNNEI. The CDR3 sequence is 12 residues long. V lost 5 bases to trimming and J lost 10 bases; unmatched junction nucleotides: 4. In DNA form, the CDR3 reads TGTGCCAGCAGTTATACAGGGGGGGAGCAGTTCTTC. Translated, it gives CASSYTGGEQFF. The full variable domain, with the rest looked up from reference TRBV2 and TRBJ2-1, is EPEVTQTPSHQVTQMGQEVILRCVPISNHLYFYWYRQILGQKVEFLVSFYNNEISEKSEIFDDQFSVERPDGSNFTLKIRSTKLEDSAMYFCASSYTGGEQFFGPGTRLTVL.

This chain joins TRBV6-4 and TRBJ2-1, with TRBD2 identical over 10 bases. The CDR3 sequence is 16 residues long. The germline V gene encodes CDR1 MRHNA and CDR2 SNTAGT. V lost 3 bases and J lost 9; bases outside the gene matches: 11. DNA for the CDR3: TGTGCCAGCAGTGAGGTAGCGGGGGGCCCCAGGGGTGAGCAGTTCTTC. Translated: CASSEVAGGPRGEQFF.

V usage is TRBV10-3 and J usage is TRBJ1-3; D not resolved. CDR1 ENHRY and CDR2 SYGVKD come from the germline V gene. Trimming took 5 bases from V and 1 from J, leaving 9 bases between them. This CDR3 has 14 residues. The CDR3 DNA sequence: TGTGCCATCAGTCCAGGATTGTCTGGAAACACCATATATTTT. Translated, it gives CAISPGLSGNTIYF.

The chain carries TRBV6-2 or TRBV6-3 and TRBJ1-1; D is ambiguous. Germline CDR1 is MNHEY and CDR2 is SVGEGT. The CDR3 consists of 14 residues. The ends were cut back, 7 bases at V and 1 base at J, with 13 bases in the middle. For the CDR3, the DNA is TGTGCCAGCACCCCTCGGCCAGCGAACACTGAAGCTTTCTTT. Translation: CASTPRPANTEAFF.

The chain recombines TRBV2 with TRBJ2-1; D is unclear. Germline-derived CDR1 and CDR2 are SNHLY and FYNNEI. The CDR3 runs 14 residues. Between the trimmed V and J ends, which lost 0 bases and 4 bases, there was a span of 7 bases. Here the CDR3 DNA reads TGTGCCAGCAGTGAAGCATTAGGGTACAATGAGCAGTTCTTC. Translation gives CASSEALGYNEQFF.

The gene calls are TRBV5-4 and TRBJ2-2, with 8 bases matching TRBD1. This CDR3 contains 15 residues. V trimming: 2 bases; J trimming: 6 bases; junction bases outside the gene matches: 6. Germline V gene data show CDR1 as SGHNT and CDR2 as YYREEE (reference sequence). For the CDR3, the DNA is TGTGCCAGCAGCTTATCAGGGGGCTTGGCCGGGGAGCTGTTTTTT. Translating gives CASSLSGGLAGELFF.

This clone was observed a few times. V gene TRBV25-1 combines with J gene TRBJ1-2; unclear D gene. CDR1 and CDR2 from the germline V gene are MGHDK and SYGVNS. The germline V and J ends were trimmed by 1 base and 4 bases, with 13 bases remaining between them. The CDR3 is 15 amino acids. The CDR3 loop is CASSESHTVRYGYTF. CDR3 DNA: TGTGCCAGCAGTGAATCCCACACGGTCCGCTATGGCTACACCTTC.

This rearrangement joins TRBV6-2 or TRBV6-3 to TRBJ1-5, with D possibly matching TRBD1 (5 bases). The CDR3 runs to 13 residues. Germline lookup yields CDR1 MNHEY and CDR2 SVGEGT. The V gene lost 5 bases and the J gene lost 5 bases, with 10 bases spanning the gap. The CDR3 DNA is TGTGCCAGCAGTAACCAGGGACATCAGCCCCAGCATTTT. It yields the protein CASSNQGHQPQHF.

The CDR3 coding sequence is TGTGCCAGCAGCGTAAAAAGAAGCGGGAGTTACACTACGCAGTATTTT. It encodes CASSVKRSGSYTTQYF. The V and J genes are TRBV9 and TRBJ2-3; 8 bases are a match to TRBD2. The junction had 12 bases not matched to a gene; V was cut back by 1 base and J by 8 bases. Germline CDR1 reads SGDLS; CDR2 reads YYNGEE. This CDR3 contains 16 residues.

The V call is TRBV3-1 (or the pseudogene TRBV3-2), the J call TRBJ1-4; TRBD1 matches at 7 bases. V was clipped by 4 bases and J by 8 bases; unmatched bases: 16. The CDR3 is 17 amino acids. The germline gives CDR1 LGHDT, CDR2 YNNKEL (reference sequence). The CDR3 DNA is TGTGCCAGCAGCCCAAAAAGGGGGAGACAGGGAGACGAAAAACTGTTTTTT. Protein sequence: CASSPKRGRQGDEKLFF.